This T cell receptor beta chain originates from a study of CD8+CD57+ T cells in acquired aplastic anemia. Study overall: DNA recovered from sorted CD4+ and CD8+ cells had a mean of approximately 3.2 ug. Study outcomes and limitations: CD8+ Simpson's diversity showed no significant patient-control difference. The study identified roughly 31 CD8+ CDR3 sequences shared by patients and controls.

Profiling of TCR beta VDJ combinations and CDR3 sequences used genomic DNA as template. TCRdb analysed the reads with MiXCR anew, one entry per CDR3 protein. This sample carries more than 250,000 distinct CDR3 sequences, roughly 50% of them seen once, and the ten largest clones take 6.5% to 10%. This clonotype was observed many times. Its matching antigen is unknown. The germline CDR1 and CDR2 sequences are LNHNV and YYDKDF (reference sequence). Deletions cut 0 bases from V and 6 bases from J, with 14 bases between. The CDR3 totals 15 residues. This rearrangement joins TRBV15 to TRBJ1-2; D is ambiguous. This receptor was obtained from a human donor with severe aplastic anemia or a healthy control (not recorded which). Sequencing was done on a sample of sorted CD4+, CD8+, or CD8+CD57+ T cells (not recorded which) from PBMCs. CDR3 in DNA: TGTGCCACCAGCAGAGATGGGCACGGGATAAATGGCTACACCTTC. It translates to CATSRDGHGINGYTF.